Presented here are 2 T cell receptor beta chains from one specimen sequenced in a study of T cells in Graves' hyperthyroidism and ophthalmopathy. RNA transcripts served as the template for amplifying TCR beta CDR3 regions. The primer set for the first-round RT-PCR of the TCR CDR3 was HTBI. From the multiplex PCR reads, TCRdb called clonotypes with MiXCR, one entry per CDR3 protein. The sample has approximately 530,000 distinct CDR3 sequences; about 20% are singletons. The sample consisted of blood. Receptors were obtained from a man aged 35-49 years with Graves' ophthalmopathy.

The V gene is TRBV5-1, the J gene TRBJ2-1, with TRBD2 matching over 11 bases. This CDR3 is 16 amino acids long. The ends lost 4 bases at V and 6 bases at J; junction bases unmatched: 9. Germline-derived CDR1 and CDR2 are SGHRS and YFSETQ. The CDR3 loop is CASSTLSGGALNEQFF. In DNA, the CDR3 is TGCGCCAGCAGCACCCTTAGCGGGGGGGCCCTCAATGAGCAGTTCTTC.

As to this clonotype: An end of the junction does not agree with germline; a read error may underlie this. V gene TRBV5-1 combines with J gene TRBJ2-2, with D perhaps matching TRBD1 (5 bases). Germline-derived CDR1 and CDR2 are SGHRS and YFSETQ. This CDR3 comprises 14 residues. DNA of the CDR3: TGCGCCAACAGCTACTTCCAGGGTTCCGGGGAGCTGTTTTTT. Its protein product is CANSYFQGSGELFF. The full variable domain, rest sourced from reference TRBV5-1 and TRBJ2-2, is KAGVTQTPRYLIKTRGQQVTLSCSPISGHRSVSWYQQTPGQGLQFLFEYFSETQRNKGNFPGRFSGRQFSNSRSEMNVSTLELGDSALYLCANSYFQGSGELFFGEGSRLTVL.